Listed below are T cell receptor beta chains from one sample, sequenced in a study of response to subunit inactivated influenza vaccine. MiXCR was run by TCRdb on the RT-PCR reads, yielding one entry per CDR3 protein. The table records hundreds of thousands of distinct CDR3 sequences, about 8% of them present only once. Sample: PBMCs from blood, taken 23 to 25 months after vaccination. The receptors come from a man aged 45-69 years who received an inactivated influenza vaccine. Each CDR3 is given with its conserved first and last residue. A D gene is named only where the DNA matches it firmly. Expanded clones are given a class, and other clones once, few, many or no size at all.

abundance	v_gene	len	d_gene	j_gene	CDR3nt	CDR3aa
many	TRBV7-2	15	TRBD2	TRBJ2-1	TGTGCCAGCAGCAAGCCGGGACTAGCGGGAGTTGAGCAGTTCTTC	CASSKPGLAGVEQFF
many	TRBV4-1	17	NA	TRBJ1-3	TGCGCCAGCAGCCAACATTTTCCCGGGAGCTCTGGAAACACCATATATTTT	CASSQHFPGSSGNTIYF
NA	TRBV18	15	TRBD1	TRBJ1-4	TGTGCCAGCTCACTTCACAGGGGGCCTAATGAAAAACTGTTTTTT	CASSLHRGPNEKLFF
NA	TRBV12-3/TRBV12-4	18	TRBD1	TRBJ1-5	TGTGCCAGCTGTTTAACAGGGGTCCCCTCGTATAGCAATCAGCCCCAGCATTTT	CASCLTGVPSYSNQPQHF
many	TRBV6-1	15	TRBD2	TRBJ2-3	TGTGCCAGCACCGGACTAGGAACCGGAGGGGATACGCAGTATTTT	CASTGLGTGGDTQYF
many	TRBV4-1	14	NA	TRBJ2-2	TGCGCCAGCAGCCCCCGGACAGTAACCGGGGAGCTGTTTTTT	CASSPRTVTGELFF
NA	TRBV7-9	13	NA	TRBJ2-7	TGTGCCAGCAGCCGGCGGGAATCCTACGAGCAGTACTTC	CASSRRESYEQYF
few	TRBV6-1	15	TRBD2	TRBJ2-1	TGTGCCAGCAGTAGTGCGGGAGGAGGTTGGAATGAGCAGTTCTTC	CASSSAGGGWNEQFF
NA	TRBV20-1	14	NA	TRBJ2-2	TGCAGTGCTAGTAGGACAGCTAACACCGGGGAGCTGTTTTTT	CSASRTANTGELFF
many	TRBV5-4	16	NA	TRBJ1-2	TGTGCCAGCAGCTCGGCCGACAGGACGCTTAACTATGGCTACACCTTC	CASSSADRTLNYGYTF
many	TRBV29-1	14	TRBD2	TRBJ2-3	TGCAGCGTGGGACTAGCGGGAGACGAGGATACGCAGTATTTT	CSVGLAGDEDTQYF